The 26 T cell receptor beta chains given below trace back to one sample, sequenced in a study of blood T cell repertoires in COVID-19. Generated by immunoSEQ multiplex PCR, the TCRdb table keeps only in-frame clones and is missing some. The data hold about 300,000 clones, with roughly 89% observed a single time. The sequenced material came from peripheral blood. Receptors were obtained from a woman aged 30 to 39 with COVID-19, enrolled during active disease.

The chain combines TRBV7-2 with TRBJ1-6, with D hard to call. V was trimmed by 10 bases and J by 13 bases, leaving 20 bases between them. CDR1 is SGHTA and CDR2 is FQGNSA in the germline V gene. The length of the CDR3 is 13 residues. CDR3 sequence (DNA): TGTGCCACCTCAGGCCAGCCAGCGGGGCCCCTCCACTTT. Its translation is CATSGQPAGPLHF.

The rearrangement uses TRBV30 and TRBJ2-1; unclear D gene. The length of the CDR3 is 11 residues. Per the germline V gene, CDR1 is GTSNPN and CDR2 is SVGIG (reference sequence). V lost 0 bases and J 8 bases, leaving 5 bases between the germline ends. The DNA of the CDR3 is TGTGCCTGGAGTGTACGAGATGAGCAGTTCTTC. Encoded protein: CAWSVRDEQFF.

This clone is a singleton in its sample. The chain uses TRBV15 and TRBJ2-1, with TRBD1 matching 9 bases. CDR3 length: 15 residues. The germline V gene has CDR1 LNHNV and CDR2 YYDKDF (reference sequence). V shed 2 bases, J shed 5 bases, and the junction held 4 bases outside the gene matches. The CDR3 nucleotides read TGTGCCACCAGCAGACGGGACAGGGCCAACAATGAGCAGTTCTTC. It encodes CATSRRDRANNEQFF.

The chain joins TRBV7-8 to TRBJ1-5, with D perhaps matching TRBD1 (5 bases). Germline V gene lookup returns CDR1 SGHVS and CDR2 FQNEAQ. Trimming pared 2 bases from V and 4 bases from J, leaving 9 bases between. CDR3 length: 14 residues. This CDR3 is CASSLRPGNQPQHF. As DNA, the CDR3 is TGTGCCAGCAGCTTACGGCCAGGGAATCAGCCCCAGCATTTT.

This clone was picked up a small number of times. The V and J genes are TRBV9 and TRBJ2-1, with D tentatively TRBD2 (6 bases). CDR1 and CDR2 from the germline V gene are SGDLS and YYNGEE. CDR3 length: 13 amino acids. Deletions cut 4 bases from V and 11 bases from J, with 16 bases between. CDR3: CASSPRSAGKQFF. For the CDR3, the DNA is TGTGCCAGCAGCCCCCGCTCGGCGGGAAAGCAGTTCTTC.

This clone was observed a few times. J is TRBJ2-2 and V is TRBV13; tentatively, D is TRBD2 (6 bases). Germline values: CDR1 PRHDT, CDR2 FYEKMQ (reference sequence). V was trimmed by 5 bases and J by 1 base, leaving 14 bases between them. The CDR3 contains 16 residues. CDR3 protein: CASSGGQGGNTGELFF. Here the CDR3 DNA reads TGTGCCAGCAGCGGAGGCCAGGGAGGGAACACCGGGGAGCTGTTTTTT.

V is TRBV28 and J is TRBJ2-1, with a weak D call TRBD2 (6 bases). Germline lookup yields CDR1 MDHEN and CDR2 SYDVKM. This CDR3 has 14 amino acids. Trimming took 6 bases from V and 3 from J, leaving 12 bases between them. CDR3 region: CASREPGGYNEQFF. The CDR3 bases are TGTGCCAGCAGGGAGCCCGGGGGCTACAATGAGCAGTTCTTC.

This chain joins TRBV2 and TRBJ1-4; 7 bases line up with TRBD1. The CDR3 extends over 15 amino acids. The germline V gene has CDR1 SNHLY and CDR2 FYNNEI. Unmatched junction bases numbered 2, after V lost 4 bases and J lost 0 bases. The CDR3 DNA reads TGTGCCAGCAGTGGGGGACAGACAACTAATGAAAAACTGTTTTTT. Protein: CASSGGQTTNEKLFF.

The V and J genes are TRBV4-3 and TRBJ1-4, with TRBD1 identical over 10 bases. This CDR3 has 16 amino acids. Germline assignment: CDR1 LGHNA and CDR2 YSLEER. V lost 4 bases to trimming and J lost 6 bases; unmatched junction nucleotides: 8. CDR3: CASSRRQGAYDEKLFF. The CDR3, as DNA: TGCGCCAGCAGCCGGAGACAGGGGGCATATGATGAAAAACTGTTTTTT.

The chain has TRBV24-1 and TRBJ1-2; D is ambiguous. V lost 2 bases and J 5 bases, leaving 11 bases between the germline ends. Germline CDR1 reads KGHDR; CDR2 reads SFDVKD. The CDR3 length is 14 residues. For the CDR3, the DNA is TGTGCCACCAGTGATTCGACCGCAGGATATGGCTACACCTTC. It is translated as CATSDSTAGYGYTF.

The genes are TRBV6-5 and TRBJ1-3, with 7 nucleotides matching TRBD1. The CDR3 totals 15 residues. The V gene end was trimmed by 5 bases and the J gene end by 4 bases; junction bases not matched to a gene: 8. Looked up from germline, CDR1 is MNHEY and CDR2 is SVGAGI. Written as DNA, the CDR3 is TGTGCCAGCAGTCTGACAGGGTCGGGAGGAAACACCATATATTTT. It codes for CASSLTGSGGNTIYF.

This CDR3 reads CASSQGYLNTGELFF. CDR3 DNA: TGCGCCAGCAGCCAAGGGTACCTAAACACCGGGGAGCTGTTTTTT. V usage is TRBV4-1 and J usage is TRBJ2-2, with D hard to call. The CDR3 loop spans 15 amino acids. Germline V gene lookup returns CDR1 MGHRA and CDR2 YSYEKL. The V and J ends lost 1 base and 2 bases respectively, with 8 bases between them.

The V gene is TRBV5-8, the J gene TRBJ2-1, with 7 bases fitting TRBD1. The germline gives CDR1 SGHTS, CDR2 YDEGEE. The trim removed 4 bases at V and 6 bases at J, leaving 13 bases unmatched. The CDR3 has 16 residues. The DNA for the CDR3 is TGTGCCAGCAGCCCCAACAGGGGCCCCATATTCAATGAGCAGTTCTTC. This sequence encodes CASSPNRGPIFNEQFF.

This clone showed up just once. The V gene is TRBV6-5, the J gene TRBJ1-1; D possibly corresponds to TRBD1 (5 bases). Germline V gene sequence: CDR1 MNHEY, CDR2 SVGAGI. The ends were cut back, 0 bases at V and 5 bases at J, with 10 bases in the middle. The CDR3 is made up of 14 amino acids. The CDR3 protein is CASSYSKGQTEAFF. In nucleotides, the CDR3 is TGTGCCAGCAGTTACTCGAAGGGGCAAACTGAAGCTTTCTTT.

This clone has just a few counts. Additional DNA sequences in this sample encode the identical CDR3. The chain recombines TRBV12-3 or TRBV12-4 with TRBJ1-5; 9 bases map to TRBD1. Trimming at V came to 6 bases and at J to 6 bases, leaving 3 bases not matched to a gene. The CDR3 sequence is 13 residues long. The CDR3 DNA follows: TGTGCCAGCAGCCGACAGGGGGGTCAGCCCCAGCATTTT. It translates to CASSRQGGQPQHF.

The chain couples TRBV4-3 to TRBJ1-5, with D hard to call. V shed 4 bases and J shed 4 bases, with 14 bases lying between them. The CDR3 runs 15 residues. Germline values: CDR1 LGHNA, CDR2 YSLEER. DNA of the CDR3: TGCGCCAGCAGCCTTTCTTGGCCAGGAAATCAGCCCCAGCATTTT. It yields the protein CASSLSWPGNQPQHF.

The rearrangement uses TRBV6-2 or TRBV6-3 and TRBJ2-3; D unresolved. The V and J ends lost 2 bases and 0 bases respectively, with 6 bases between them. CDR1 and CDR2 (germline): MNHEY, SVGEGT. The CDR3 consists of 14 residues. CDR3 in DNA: TGTGCCAGCAGTTACGGCTTGAGCACAGATACGCAGTATTTT. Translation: CASSYGLSTDTQYF.

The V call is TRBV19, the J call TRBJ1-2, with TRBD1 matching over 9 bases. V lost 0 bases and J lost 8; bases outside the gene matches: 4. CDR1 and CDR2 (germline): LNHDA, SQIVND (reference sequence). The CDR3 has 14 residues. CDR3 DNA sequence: TGTGCCAGTAGTATAGACGGACAGGGGCGAGGCTACACCTTC. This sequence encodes CASSIDGQGRGYTF.

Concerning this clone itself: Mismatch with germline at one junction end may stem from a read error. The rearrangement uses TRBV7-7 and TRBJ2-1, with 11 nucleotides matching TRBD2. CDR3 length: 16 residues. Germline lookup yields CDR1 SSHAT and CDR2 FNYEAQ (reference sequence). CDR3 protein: CASSLGLAGGNNEQFF. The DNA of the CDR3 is TGTGCTAGCAGCTTAGGTCTAGCGGGGGGTAACAATGAGCAGTTCTTC. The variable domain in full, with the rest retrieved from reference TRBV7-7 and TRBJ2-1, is GAGVSQSPRYKVTKRGQDVTLRCDPISSHATLYWYQQALGQGPEFLTYFNYEAQPDKSGLPSDRFSAERPEGSISTLTIQRTEQRDSAMYRCASSLGLAGGNNEQFFGPGTRLTVL.

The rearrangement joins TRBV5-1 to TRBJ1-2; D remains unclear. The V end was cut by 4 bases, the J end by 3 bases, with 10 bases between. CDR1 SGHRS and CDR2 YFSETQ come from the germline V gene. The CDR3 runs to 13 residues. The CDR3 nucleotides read TGCGCCAGCAGCACTGACAAACACTATGGCTACACCTTC. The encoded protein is CASSTDKHYGYTF.

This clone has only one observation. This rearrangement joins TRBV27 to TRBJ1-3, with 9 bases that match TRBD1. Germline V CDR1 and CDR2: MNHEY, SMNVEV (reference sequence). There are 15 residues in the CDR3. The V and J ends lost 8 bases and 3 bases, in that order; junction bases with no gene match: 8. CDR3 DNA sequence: TGTGCCAGCCGGACCACAGGGGGCATTGGAAACACCATATATTTT. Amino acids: CASRTTGGIGNTIYF.

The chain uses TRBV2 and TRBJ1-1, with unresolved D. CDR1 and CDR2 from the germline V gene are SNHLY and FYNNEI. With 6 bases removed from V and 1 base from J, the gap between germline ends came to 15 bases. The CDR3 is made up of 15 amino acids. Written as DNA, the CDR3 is TGTGCCAGCAGCCAAAGTCGCGGCGGGAACACTGAAGCTTTCTTT. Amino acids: CASSQSRGGNTEAFF.

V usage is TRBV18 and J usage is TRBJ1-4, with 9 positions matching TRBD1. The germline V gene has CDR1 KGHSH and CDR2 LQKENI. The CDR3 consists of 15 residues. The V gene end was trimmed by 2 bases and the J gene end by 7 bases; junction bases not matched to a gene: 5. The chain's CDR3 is CASSPGTGNLEKLFF. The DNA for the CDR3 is TGTGCCAGCTCACCAGGGACAGGGAACCTTGAAAAACTGTTTTTT. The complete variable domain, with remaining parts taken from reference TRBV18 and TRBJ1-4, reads NAGVMQNPRHLVRRRGQEARLRCSPMKGHSHVYWYRQLPEEGLKFMVYLQKENIIDESGMPKERFSAEFPKEGPSILRIQQVVRGDSAAYFCASSPGTGNLEKLFFGSGTQLSVL.

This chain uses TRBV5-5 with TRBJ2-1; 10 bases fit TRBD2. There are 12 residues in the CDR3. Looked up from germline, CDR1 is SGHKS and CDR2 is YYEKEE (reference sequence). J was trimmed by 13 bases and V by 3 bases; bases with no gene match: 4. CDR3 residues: CASSSTSGAQFF. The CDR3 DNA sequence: TGTGCCAGCAGCTCCACTAGCGGGGCCCAGTTCTTC.

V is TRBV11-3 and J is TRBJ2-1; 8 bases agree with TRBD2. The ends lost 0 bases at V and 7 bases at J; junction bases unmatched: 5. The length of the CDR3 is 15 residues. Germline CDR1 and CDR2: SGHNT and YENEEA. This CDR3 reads CASSLDSGGANEQFF. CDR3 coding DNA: TGTGCCAGCAGCTTAGACTCCGGGGGGGCGAATGAGCAGTTCTTC.

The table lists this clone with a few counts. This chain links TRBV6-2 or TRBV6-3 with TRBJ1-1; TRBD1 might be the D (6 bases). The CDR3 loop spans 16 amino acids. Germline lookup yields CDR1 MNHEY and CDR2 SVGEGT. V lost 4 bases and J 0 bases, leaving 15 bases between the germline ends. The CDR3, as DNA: TGTGCCAGCAGTTCCGCCTACAGGACAGTGAACACTGAAGCTTTCTTT. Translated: CASSSAYRTVNTEAFF.